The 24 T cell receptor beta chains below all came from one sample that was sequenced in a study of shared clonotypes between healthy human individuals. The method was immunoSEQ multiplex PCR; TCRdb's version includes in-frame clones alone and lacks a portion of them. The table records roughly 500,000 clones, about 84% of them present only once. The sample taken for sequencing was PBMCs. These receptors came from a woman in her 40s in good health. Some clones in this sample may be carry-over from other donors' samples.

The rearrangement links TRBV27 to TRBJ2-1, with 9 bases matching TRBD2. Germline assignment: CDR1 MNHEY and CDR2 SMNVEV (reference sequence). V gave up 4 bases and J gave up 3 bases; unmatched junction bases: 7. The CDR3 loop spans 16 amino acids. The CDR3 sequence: CASSSLSGRNYNEQFF. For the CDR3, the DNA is TGTGCCAGCAGTTCCCTCAGCGGGAGGAACTACAATGAGCAGTTCTTC.

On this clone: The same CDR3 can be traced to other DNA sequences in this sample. CDR3: CASSQQGNTEAFF. The CDR3 DNA sequence: TGCGCCAGCAGCCAACAAGGGAACACTGAAGCTTTCTTT. The chain carries TRBV5-1 and TRBJ1-1; D is unresolved. Germline V CDR1 and CDR2: SGHRS, YFSETQ. Trimming removed 4 bases from V and 1 base from J, with 8 bases in between. The CDR3 covers 13 residues.

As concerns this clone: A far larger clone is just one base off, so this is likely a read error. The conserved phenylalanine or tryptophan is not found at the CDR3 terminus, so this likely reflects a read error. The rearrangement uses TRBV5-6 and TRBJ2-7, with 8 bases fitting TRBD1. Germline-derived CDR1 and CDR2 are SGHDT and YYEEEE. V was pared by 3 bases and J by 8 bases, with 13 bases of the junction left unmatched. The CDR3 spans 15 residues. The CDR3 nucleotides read TGTGCCAGCAGCTCAAAGAGGACAGGGAGCCGCAAGCAGTACTCC. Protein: CASSSKRTGSRKQYS.

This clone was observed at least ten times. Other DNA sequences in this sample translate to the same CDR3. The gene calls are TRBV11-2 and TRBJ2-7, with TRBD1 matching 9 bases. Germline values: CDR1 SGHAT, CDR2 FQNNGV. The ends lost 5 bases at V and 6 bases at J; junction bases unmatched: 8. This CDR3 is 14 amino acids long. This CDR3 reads CASSLRTGDGEQYF. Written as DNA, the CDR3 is TGTGCCAGCAGCCTCAGGACAGGGGACGGCGAGCAGTACTTC.

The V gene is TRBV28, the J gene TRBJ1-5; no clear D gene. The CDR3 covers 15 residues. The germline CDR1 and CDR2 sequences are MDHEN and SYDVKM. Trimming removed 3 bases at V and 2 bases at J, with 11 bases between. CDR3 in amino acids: CASSFRKRGNQPQHF. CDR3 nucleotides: TGTGCCAGCAGTTTCCGGAAACGGGGCAATCAGCCCCAGCATTTT.

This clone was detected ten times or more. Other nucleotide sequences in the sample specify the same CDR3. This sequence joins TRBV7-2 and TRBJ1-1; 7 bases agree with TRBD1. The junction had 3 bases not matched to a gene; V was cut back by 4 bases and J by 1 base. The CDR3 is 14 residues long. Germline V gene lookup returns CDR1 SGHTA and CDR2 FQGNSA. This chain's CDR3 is CASSYGTANTEAFF. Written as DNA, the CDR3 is TGTGCCAGCAGCTATGGGACAGCGAACACTGAAGCTTTCTTT. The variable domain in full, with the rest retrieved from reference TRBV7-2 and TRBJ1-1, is GAGVSQSPSNKVTEKGKDVELRCDPISGHTALYWYRQSLGQGLEFLIYFQGNSAPDKSGLPSDRFSAERTGGSVSTLTIQRTQQEDSAVYLCASSYGTANTEAFFGQGTRLTVV.

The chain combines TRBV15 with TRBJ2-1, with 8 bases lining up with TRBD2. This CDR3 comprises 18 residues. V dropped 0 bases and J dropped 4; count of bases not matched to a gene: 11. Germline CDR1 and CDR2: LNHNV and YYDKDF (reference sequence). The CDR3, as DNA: TGTGCCACCAGCAGAGATATTAGCGGGACGATCCTATACAATGAGCAGTTCTTC. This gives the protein CATSRDISGTILYNEQFF.

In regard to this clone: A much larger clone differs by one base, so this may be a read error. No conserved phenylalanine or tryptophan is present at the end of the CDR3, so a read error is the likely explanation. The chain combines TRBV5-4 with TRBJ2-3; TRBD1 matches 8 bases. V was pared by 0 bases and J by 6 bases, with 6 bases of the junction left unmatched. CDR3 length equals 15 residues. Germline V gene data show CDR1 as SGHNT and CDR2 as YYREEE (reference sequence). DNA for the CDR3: TGTGCCAGCAGCTTGGCCCAGGGGGCGCACGATACGCAGTATTCT. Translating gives CASSLAQGAHDTQYS.

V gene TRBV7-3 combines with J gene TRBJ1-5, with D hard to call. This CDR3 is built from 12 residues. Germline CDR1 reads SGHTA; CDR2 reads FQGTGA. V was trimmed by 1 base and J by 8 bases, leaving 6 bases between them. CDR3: CASSLSFKPQHF. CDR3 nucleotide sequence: TGTGCCAGCAGCTTAAGCTTCAAGCCCCAGCATTTT.

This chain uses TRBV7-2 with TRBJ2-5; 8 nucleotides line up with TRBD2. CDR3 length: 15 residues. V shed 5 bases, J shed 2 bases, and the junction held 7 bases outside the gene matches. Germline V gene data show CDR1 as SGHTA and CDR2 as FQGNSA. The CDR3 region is CASSIPLAEQETQYF. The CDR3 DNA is TGTGCCAGCAGCATACCACTAGCGGAACAAGAGACCCAGTACTTC.

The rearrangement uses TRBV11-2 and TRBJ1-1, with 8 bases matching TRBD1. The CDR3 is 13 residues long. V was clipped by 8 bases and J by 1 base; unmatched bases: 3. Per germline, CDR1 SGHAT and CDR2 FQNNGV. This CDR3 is CASAGGPNTEAFF. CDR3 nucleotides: TGTGCCAGCGCAGGGGGCCCGAACACTGAAGCTTTCTTT.

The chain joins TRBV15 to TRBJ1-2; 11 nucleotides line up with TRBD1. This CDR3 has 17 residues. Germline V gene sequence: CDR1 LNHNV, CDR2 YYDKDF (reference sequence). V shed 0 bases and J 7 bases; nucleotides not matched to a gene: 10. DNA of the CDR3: TGTGCCACCAGCAGAGATATAAGGGACAGGGGGTGGGGTGGCTACACCTTC. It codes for CATSRDIRDRGWGGYTF.

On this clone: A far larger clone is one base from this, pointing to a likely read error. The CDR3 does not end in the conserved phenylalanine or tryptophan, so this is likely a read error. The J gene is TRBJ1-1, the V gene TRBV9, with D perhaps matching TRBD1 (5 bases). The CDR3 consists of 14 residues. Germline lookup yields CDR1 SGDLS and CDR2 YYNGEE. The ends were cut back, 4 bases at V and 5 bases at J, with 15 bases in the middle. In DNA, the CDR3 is TGTGCCAGCAGCCCGCGCCAGGGTGGAACTGAAGCTTTCCTT. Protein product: CASSPRQGGTEAFL.

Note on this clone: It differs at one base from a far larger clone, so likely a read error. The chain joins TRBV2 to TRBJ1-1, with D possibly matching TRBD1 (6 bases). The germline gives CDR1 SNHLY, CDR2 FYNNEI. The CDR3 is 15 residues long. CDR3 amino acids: CASRDHTGGYTEALF. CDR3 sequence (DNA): TGTGCCAGCAGGGATCATACGGGGGGCTACACTGAAGCTTTATTT.

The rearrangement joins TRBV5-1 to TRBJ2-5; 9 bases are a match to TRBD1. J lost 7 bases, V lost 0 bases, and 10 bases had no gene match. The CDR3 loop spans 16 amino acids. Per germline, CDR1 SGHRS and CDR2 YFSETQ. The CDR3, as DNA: TGCGCCAGCAGCTTGGTTCTTAGACAGGGGGTGTGGACCCAGTACTTC. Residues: CASSLVLRQGVWTQYF.

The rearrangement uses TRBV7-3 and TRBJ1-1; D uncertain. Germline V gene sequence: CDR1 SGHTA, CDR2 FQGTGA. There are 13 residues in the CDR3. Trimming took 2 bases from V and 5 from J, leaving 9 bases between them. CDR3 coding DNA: TGTGCCAGCAGCTTATCGAGCCTTACTGAAGCTTTCTTT. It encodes CASSLSSLTEAFF.

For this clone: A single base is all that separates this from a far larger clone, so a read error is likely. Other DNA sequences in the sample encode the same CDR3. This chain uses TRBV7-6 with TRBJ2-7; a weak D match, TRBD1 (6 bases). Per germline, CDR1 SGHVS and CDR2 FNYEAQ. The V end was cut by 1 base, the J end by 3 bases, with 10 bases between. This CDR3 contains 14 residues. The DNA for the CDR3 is TGTGCCAGCAGCTTAGGTACAGGGAGCTACGAGCAGTACTTC. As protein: CASSLGTGSYEQYF.

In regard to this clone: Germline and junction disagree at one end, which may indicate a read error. Here the CDR3 DNA reads TGTGCCAGCAACTTAGAGTCGGGGCGCGGGACCGGGGAGCTGTTTTTT. It specifies CASNLESGRGTGELFF. The J gene is TRBJ2-2, the V gene TRBV7-2; D tentatively reads TRBD1 or TRBD2 (5 bases each). The germline gives CDR1 SGHTA, CDR2 FQGNSA. CDR3 size: 16 residues.

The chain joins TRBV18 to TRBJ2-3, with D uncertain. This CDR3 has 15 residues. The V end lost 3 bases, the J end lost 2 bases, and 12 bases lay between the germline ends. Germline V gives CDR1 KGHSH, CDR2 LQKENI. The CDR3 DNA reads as TGTGCCAGCTCACCTTCCGCAGGAACCACAGATACGCAGTATTTT. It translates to CASSPSAGTTDTQYF.

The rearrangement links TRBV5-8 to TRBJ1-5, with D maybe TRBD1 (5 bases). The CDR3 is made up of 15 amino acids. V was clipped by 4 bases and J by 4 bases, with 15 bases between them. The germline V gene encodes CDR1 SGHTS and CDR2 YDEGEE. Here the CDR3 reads CASSPVGTGNQPQHF. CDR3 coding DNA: TGTGCCAGCAGCCCCGTAGGGACGGGAAATCAGCCCCAGCATTTT.

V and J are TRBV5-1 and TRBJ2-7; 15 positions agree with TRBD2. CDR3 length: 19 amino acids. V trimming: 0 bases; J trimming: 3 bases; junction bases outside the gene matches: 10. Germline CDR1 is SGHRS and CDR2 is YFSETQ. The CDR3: CASSLARGTSGRQNYEQYF. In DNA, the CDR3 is TGCGCCAGCAGCTTGGCCCGGGGGACTAGCGGGAGGCAAAACTACGAGCAGTACTTC.

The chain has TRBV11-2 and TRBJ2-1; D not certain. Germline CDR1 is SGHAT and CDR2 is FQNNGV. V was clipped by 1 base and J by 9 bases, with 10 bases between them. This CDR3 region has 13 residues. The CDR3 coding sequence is TGTGCCAGCAGCTTAGGCCCCGGGCTTGAGCAGTTCTTC. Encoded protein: CASSLGPGLEQFF.

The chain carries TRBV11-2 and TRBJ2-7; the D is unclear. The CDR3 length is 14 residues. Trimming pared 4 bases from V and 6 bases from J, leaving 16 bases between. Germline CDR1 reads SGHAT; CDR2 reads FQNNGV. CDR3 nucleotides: TGTGCCAGCAGCTCCTCAGTGGCCTTGGGCGAGCAGTACTTC. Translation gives CASSSSVALGEQYF.

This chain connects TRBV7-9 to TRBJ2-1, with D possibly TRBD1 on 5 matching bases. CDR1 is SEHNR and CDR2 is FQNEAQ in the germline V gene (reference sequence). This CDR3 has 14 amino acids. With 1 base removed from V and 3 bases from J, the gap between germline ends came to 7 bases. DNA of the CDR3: TGTGCCAGCAGCTTAGAGCAGGGCTACAATGAGCAGTTCTTC. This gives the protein CASSLEQGYNEQFF.